A single sample gave rise to the 7 T cell receptor beta chains below, sequenced in a study of sequential checkpoint blockade in melanoma. Treatment reported: randomized to nivolumab then ipilimumab (arm A) or the reverse (arm B). Only in-frame clones appear in the TCRdb table, and some are missing; sequencing was by immunoSEQ multiplex PCR. The sample holds 12,000 or so clones, 82% seen once. This specimen consisted of CD8+ T cells sorted from blood (inferred from file names), obtained from a patient given nivolumab and ipilimumab in sequence. The receptors derive from a human donor with melanoma.

The CDR3 reads CASIWTGYGNEQFF. CDR3 nucleotides: TGTGCCAGCATCTGGACAGGGTATGGGAATGAGCAGTTCTTC. The chain links TRBV6-1 to TRBJ2-1; 8 bases align to TRBD1. The CDR3 sequence is 14 residues long. The V segment lost 7 bases and the J segment 7 bases; nucleotides outside the gene matches: 9. The germline gives CDR1 MNHNS, CDR2 SASEGT.

The J gene is TRBJ2-7, the V gene TRBV5-1, with 11 positions matching TRBD2. This CDR3 comprises 16 residues. The junction had 10 bases not matched to a gene; V was cut back by 4 bases and J by 4 bases. CDR1 and CDR2 (germline): SGHRS, YFSETQ. The CDR3: CASSPEGSGRAYEQYF. The CDR3, as DNA: TGCGCCAGCAGCCCCGAAGGTAGCGGGAGGGCGTACGAGCAGTACTTC.

The chain combines TRBV15 with TRBJ2-2; D possibly corresponds to TRBD2 (5 bases). The CDR3 sequence is 15 residues long. Germline V lookup: CDR1 LNHNV, CDR2 YYDKDF (reference sequence). V was cut by 0 bases and J by 4 bases, with 9 bases left in between. The DNA of the CDR3 is TGTGCCACCAGCAGAGATGGACTGCCCACCGGGGAGCTGTTTTTT. It yields the protein CATSRDGLPTGELFF.

The gene calls are TRBV15 and TRBJ2-3; 7 bases are a match to TRBD2. V was clipped by 3 bases and J by 3 bases; unmatched bases: 12. From germline, CDR1 is LNHNV and CDR2 YYDKDF (reference sequence). The CDR3 totals 17 residues. This CDR3 is CATSRTGGISLTDTQYF. Here the CDR3 DNA reads TGTGCCACCAGCAGGACCGGGGGGATAAGTTTGACAGATACGCAGTATTTT.

This rearrangement joins TRBV5-6 to TRBJ2-7; a weak D match, TRBD2 (5 bases). In germline, CDR1 is SGHDT, CDR2 YYEEEE. The CDR3 contains 15 residues. V dropped 2 bases and J dropped 2 bases, with 14 bases sitting between them. CDR3 coding DNA: TGTGCCAGCAGCTTTGTCGACGGGAATCCCTACGAGCAGTACTTC. Translation: CASSFVDGNPYEQYF.

The rearrangement links TRBV5-1 to TRBJ2-3; 7 bases agree with TRBD2. CDR1 and CDR2 from the germline V gene are SGHRS and YFSETQ. After removal of 0 bases from V and 2 bases from J, the junction contained 9 bases not matched to a gene. The CDR3 runs to 17 residues. CDR3 bases: TGCGCCAGCAGCTTGGCCGACGGGAGGCAGATCACAGATACGCAGTATTTT. Translated, it gives CASSLADGRQITDTQYF. Using reference TRBV5-1 and TRBJ2-3 for the parts outside the CDR3, the full variable domain is KAGVTQTPRYLIKTRGQQVTLSCSPISGHRSVSWYQQTPGQGLQFLFEYFSETQRNKGNFPGRFSGRQFSNSRSEMNVSTLELGDSALYLCASSLADGRQITDTQYFGPGTRLTVL.

V and J are TRBV10-2 and TRBJ2-2, with 9 bases aligning to TRBD1. After removal of 5 bases from V and 5 bases from J, the junction contained 9 bases not matched to a gene. CDR3 length: 16 residues. The germline gives CDR1 WSHSY, CDR2 SAAADI. The CDR3 loop is CASSITGGKYTGELFF. DNA for the CDR3: TGCGCCAGCAGTATAACAGGGGGCAAGTATACCGGGGAGCTGTTTTTT.